Shown below are 17 T cell receptor beta chains from a single sample sequenced in a study of T cells in Graves' hyperthyroidism and ophthalmopathy. TCR beta CDR3 regions were amplified from RNA. Initially, a first-round RT-PCR of the TCR CDR3 employed the HTBI primer set. TCRdb reprocessed the multiplex PCR reads via MiXCR and lists one record per CDR3 protein. Among around 700,000 distinct CDR3 sequences listed, roughly a third were seen once. Sequencing was performed on blood. Source of these receptors: a woman in her 40s with Graves' hyperthyroidism.

This chain uses TRBV19 with TRBJ1-5; D not resolved. The CDR3 length is 14 residues. Trimming left V 4 bases short and J 7 bases short, with 14 bases between. Germline V gene sequence: CDR1 LNHDA, CDR2 SQIVND (reference sequence). The CDR3 region is CASSRCRGPQPQHF. The DNA of the CDR3 is TGTGCCAGTAGTAGATGCAGAGGGCCACAGCCCCAGCATTTT.

J is TRBJ1-2 and V is TRBV6-6; D not resolved. CDR1 is MNHNY and CDR2 is SVGAGI in the germline V gene (reference sequence). There are 12 residues in the CDR3. Trimming left V 6 bases short and J 4 bases short, with 9 bases between. The DNA of the CDR3 is TGTGCCAGCAGCGGGCTCGCCTATGGCTACACCTTC. Translated: CASSGLAYGYTF.

The chain employs TRBV6-6 and TRBJ2-6; D perhaps matches TRBD2 (5 bases). CDR3 length: 13 amino acids. Germline lookup yields CDR1 MNHNY and CDR2 SVGAGI (reference sequence). V gave up 2 bases and J gave up 9 bases, with 8 bases separating them. The CDR3 DNA is TGTGCCAGCAGTTACGACCGGGGCAACGTCCTGACTTTC. This codes for CASSYDRGNVLTF.

The J gene is TRBJ2-2, the V gene TRBV5-1, with TRBD1 identical over 8 bases. Losses at the gene ends were 7 bases for V and 0 bases for J; bases not matched to a gene: 2. The germline V gene has CDR1 SGHRS and CDR2 YFSETQ. This CDR3 is built from 14 residues. CDR3 bases: TGCGCCAGCGAACAGGGGGCGAACACCGGGGAGCTGTTTTTT. Its protein product is CASEQGANTGELFF. Combining the CDR3 with reference TRBV5-1 and TRBJ2-2 gives the whole variable domain KAGVTQTPRYLIKTRGQQVTLSCSPISGHRSVSWYQQTPGQGLQFLFEYFSETQRNKGNFPGRFSGRQFSNSRSEMNVSTLELGDSALYLCASEQGANTGELFFGEGSRLTVL.

CDR3 residues: CASTEGRRIGTEAFF. CDR3 in DNA: TGTGCCAGCACCGAGGGGCGACGGATCGGCACTGAAGCTTTCTTT. The chain recombines TRBV2 with TRBJ1-1; D is perhaps TRBD1 (5 bases). Trimming took 7 bases from V and 4 from J, leaving 19 bases between them. The germline gives CDR1 SNHLY, CDR2 FYNNEI. The length of the CDR3 is 15 residues.

The rearrangement links TRBV20-1 to TRBJ1-5; no clear D gene. Trimming removed 2 bases from V and 11 bases from J, with 10 bases in between. The V gene's germline CDR1 is DFQATT and CDR2 SNEGSKA (reference sequence). CDR3 length equals 11 residues. CDR3 nucleotides: TGCAGTGCTAGACCCGAAGAGACCCAGCATTTT. Residues: CSARPEETQHF.

There are many counts of this clonotype. The chain joins TRBV12-3 or TRBV12-4 to TRBJ1-2; a possible D gene is TRBD1 (5 bases). The CDR3 length is 12 residues. Trimming took 3 bases from V and 13 from J, leaving 15 bases between them. CDR3 in DNA: TGTGCCAGCAGTTTCGGGGCCGTCCTTGTCACCTTC. Encoded protein: CASSFGAVLVTF.

This clonotype was recorded a few times. V gene TRBV6-5 combines with J gene TRBJ2-7, with TRBD1 matching over 7 bases. The CDR3 consists of 16 residues. V was clipped by 0 bases and J by 7 bases; unmatched bases: 12. Germline V gene sequence: CDR1 MNHEY, CDR2 SVGAGI. Written as DNA, the CDR3 is TGTGCCAGCAGTTACTCGGGGTTTGGGACAGAGCTTGAGCAGTACTTC. It encodes CASSYSGFGTELEQYF.

This clonotype occurred a few times. The chain couples TRBV12-3 or TRBV12-4 to TRBJ2-7; 8 bases align to TRBD1. The ends lost 6 bases at V and 5 bases at J; junction bases unmatched: 9. The CDR3 contains 14 residues. Here the CDR3 DNA reads TGTGCCAGCAGCGTGTGGACAGGGTTGGACGAGCAGTACTTC. Translating gives CASSVWTGLDEQYF.

This clonotype was counted between two and nine times. The V and J genes are TRBV11-2 and TRBJ1-1; possibly TRBD1 for D (5 bases). This CDR3 comprises 15 residues. Germline CDR1 SGHAT, CDR2 FQNNGV. V lost 1 base and J lost 6, with 15 bases in between. CDR3 bases: TGTGCCAGCAGCTTAGTCGGCGGGGGGGGTTCTGAAGCTTTCTTT. It translates to CASSLVGGGGSEAFF.

The sample holds a few counts of this clonotype. The chain employs TRBV7-9 and TRBJ2-7, with 7 nucleotides matching TRBD1. This CDR3 comprises 14 residues. In germline, CDR1 is SEHNR, CDR2 FQNEAQ (reference sequence). Germline trimming cut 4 bases from V and 5 bases from J; bases unmatched to any gene: 8. CDR3 nucleotides: TGTGCCAGCAGCTCACAGGGGTCAGATAACGAGCAGTACTTC. Translation gives CASSSQGSDNEQYF.

The CDR3 nucleotides read TGTGCCAGCAGCCGCTCAGGGGGCGAAAAACTGTTTTTT. The encoded protein is CASSRSGGEKLFF. This chain links TRBV7-9 with TRBJ1-4, with 8 nucleotides matching TRBD1. Germline V gene lookup returns CDR1 SEHNR and CDR2 FQNEAQ (reference sequence). The CDR3 has 13 amino acids. After removal of 5 bases from V and 8 bases from J, the junction contained 4 bases not matched to a gene.

J is TRBJ2-5 and V is TRBV7-8; a possible D gene is TRBD1 (6 bases). The CDR3 has 18 amino acids. Trimming cost V 2 bases and J 4 bases, with 23 bases left between them. Looked up from germline, CDR1 is SGHVS and CDR2 is FQNEAQ. In DNA form, the CDR3 reads TGTGCCAGCAGCTTAATGGTGGCAGGCTTAGGGGGTGGAGAGACCCAGTACTTC. It translates to CASSLMVAGLGGGETQYF.

About this clonotype: The junction shows a germline mismatch at one end, possibly a read error. V gene TRBV10-3 combines with J gene TRBJ1-1; 7 bases align to TRBD1. Germline-derived CDR1 and CDR2 are ENHRY and SYGVKD. The CDR3 runs 14 residues. The CDR3 protein is CAIRGTALNTEAFF. In DNA form, the CDR3 reads TGTGCCATCAGAGGGACAGCCCTGAACACTGAAGCCTTCTTT.

Here the CDR3 DNA reads TGCGCCAGCAGCTGGGGGAGATACTACGAGCAGTACTTC. This gives the protein CASSWGRYYEQYF. This chain links TRBV5-1 with TRBJ2-7, with D possibly being TRBD1 or TRBD2 (5 bases each). The germline gives CDR1 SGHRS, CDR2 YFSETQ. The CDR3 loop spans 13 amino acids. The V gene lost 3 bases and the J gene lost 3 bases, with 10 bases spanning the gap.

J is TRBJ2-7 and V is TRBV19, with D perhaps TRBD1 or TRBD2 (5 bases each). V shed 10 bases and J shed 0 bases, with 13 bases lying between them. The CDR3 has 13 amino acids. Germline CDR1 LNHDA, CDR2 SQIVND (reference sequence). The CDR3 loop is CATSGTRSYEQYF. CDR3 bases: TGTGCCACATCCGGGACCCGCTCCTACGAGCAGTACTTC.

This clonotype appeared a single time. The chain combines TRBV10-2 with TRBJ1-1; 8 nucleotides agree with TRBD1. The junction had 4 bases not matched to a gene; V was cut back by 0 bases and J by 4 bases. This CDR3 contains 15 residues. Germline V gene sequence: CDR1 WSHSY, CDR2 SAAADI. CDR3 residues: CASSESEDRATEAFF. The CDR3 DNA reads TGCGCCAGCAGTGAGTCGGAGGACAGGGCCACTGAAGCTTTCTTT.